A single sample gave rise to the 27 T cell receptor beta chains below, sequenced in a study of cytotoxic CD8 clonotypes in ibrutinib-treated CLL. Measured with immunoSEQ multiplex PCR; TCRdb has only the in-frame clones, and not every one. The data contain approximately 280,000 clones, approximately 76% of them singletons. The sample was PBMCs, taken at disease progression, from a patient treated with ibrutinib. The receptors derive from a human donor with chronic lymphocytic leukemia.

The CDR3 reads CASSQLGGRELFF. The CDR3 DNA sequence: TGTGCCAGCAGCCAATTGGGAGGAAGGGAGCTGTTTTTT. The rearrangement uses TRBV14 and TRBJ2-2; D may be TRBD2 (6 bases). CDR1 is SGHDN and CDR2 is FVKESK in the germline V gene. This CDR3 comprises 13 residues. V dropped 2 bases and J dropped 9 bases, with 10 bases sitting between them.

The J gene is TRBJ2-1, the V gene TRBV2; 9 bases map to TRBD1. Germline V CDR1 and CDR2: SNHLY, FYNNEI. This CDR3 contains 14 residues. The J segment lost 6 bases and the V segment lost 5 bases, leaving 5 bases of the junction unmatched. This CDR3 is CASSRTGGLNEQFF. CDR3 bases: TGTGCCAGCAGTCGTACAGGGGGCCTCAATGAGCAGTTCTTC.

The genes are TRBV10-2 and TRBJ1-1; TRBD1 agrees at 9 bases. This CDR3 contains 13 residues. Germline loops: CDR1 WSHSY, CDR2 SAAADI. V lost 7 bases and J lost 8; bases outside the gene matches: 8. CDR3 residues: CASKTGGWGEAFF. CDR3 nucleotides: TGCGCCAGCAAAACAGGGGGCTGGGGAGAAGCTTTCTTT.

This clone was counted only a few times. CDR3 region: CASSVTPTSSYNEQFF. CDR3 DNA sequence: TGTGCCAGCAGCGTAACGCCAACGAGCTCCTACAATGAGCAGTTCTTC. The chain is built from TRBV9 and TRBJ2-1; D unclear. Per germline, CDR1 SGDLS and CDR2 YYNGEE. The CDR3 contains 16 residues. The V gene lost 1 base and the J gene lost 0 bases, with 11 bases spanning the gap.

The CDR3 nucleotides read TGTGCCAGCAGCGTCGCTAGCGGGAGTGGCGAGCAGTACTTC. Translation: CASSVASGSGEQYF. The gene calls are TRBV9 and TRBJ2-7; 10 nucleotides match TRBD2. V lost 2 bases to trimming and J lost 6 bases; unmatched junction nucleotides: 5. From germline, CDR1 is SGDLS and CDR2 YYNGEE. CDR3 size: 14 residues.

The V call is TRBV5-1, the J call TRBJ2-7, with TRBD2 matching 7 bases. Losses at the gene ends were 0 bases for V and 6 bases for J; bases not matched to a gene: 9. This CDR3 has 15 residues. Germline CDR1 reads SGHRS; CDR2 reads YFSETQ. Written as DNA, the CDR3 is TGCGCCAGCAGCTTGGCGGGAGGTCCGTTTGGCGAGCAGTACTTC. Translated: CASSLAGGPFGEQYF.

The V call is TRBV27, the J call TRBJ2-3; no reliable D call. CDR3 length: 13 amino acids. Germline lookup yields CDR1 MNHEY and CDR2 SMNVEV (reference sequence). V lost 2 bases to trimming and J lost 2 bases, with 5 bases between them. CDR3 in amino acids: CASSLIDTDTQYF. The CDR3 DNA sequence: TGTGCCAGCAGTTTAATAGACACAGATACGCAGTATTTT.

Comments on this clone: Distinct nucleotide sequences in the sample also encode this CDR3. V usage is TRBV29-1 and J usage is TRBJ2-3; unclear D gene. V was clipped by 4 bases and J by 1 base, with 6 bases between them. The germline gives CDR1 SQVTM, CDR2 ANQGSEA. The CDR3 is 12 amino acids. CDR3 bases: TGCAGCGTTGTGGGCGGCACAGATACGCAGTATTTT. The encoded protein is CSVVGGTDTQYF.

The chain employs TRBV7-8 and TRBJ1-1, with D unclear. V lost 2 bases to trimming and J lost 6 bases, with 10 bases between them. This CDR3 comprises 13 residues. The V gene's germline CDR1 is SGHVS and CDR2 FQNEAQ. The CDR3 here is CASSLLDWAEAFF. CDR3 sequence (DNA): TGTGCCAGCAGCTTATTGGATTGGGCTGAAGCTTTCTTT.

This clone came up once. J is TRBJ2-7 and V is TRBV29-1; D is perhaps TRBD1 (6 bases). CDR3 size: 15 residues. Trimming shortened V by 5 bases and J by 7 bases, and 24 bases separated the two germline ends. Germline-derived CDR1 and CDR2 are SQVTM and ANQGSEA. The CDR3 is CSVSGADTGSGEQYF. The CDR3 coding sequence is TGCAGCGTTTCGGGCGCGGACACAGGGTCGGGGGAGCAGTACTTC.

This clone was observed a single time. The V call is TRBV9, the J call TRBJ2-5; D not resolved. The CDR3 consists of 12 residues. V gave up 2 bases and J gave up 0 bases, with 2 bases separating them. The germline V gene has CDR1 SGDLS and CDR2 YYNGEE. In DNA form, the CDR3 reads TGTGCCAGCAGCGTGGACCAAGAGACCCAGTACTTC. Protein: CASSVDQETQYF. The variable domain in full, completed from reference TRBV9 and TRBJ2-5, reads DSGVTQTPKHLITATGQRVTLRCSPRSGDLSVYWYQQSLDQGLQFLIQYYNGEERAKGNILERFSAQQFPDLHSELNLSSLELGDSALYFCASSVDQETQYFGPGTRLLVL.

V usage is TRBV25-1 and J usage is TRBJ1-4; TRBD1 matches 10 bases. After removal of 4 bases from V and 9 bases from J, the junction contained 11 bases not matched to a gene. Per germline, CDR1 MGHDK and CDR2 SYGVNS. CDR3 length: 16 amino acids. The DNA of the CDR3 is TGTGCCAGCAGTGGACAAAAGACAGGGGGCAGACAAAAACTGTTTTTT. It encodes CASSGQKTGGRQKLFF.

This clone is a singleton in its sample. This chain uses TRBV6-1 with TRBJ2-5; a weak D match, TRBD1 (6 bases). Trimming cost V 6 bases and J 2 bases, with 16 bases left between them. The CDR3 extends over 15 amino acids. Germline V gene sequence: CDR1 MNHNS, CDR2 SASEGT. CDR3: CASRHNREDQETQYF. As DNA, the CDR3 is TGTGCCAGCAGACACAACAGGGAAGATCAAGAGACCCAGTACTTC.

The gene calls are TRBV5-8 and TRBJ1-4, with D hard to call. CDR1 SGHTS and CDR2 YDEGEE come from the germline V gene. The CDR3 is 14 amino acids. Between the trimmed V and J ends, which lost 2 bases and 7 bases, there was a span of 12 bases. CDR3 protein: CASSLAWRVEKLFF. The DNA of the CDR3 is TGTGCCAGCAGCTTAGCATGGAGGGTTGAAAAACTGTTTTTT.

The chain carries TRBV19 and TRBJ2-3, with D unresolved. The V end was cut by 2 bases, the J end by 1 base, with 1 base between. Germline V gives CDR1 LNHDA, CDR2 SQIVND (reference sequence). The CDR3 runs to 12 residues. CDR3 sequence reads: CASSIRTDTQYF. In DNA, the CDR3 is TGTGCCAGTAGTATACGCACAGATACGCAGTATTTT.

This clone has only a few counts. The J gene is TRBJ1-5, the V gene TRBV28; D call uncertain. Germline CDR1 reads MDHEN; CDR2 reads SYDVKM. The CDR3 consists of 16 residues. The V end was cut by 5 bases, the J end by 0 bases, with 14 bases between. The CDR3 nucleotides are TGTGCCAGCAGTGGAAGGATGGAGGGTAGCAATCAGCCCCAGCATTTT. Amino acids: CASSGRMEGSNQPQHF.

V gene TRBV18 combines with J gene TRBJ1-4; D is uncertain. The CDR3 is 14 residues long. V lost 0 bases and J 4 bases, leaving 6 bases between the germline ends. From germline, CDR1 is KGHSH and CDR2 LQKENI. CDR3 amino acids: CASSPPSNNEKLFF. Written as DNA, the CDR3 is TGTGCCAGCTCACCACCATCCAATAATGAAAAACTGTTTTTT.

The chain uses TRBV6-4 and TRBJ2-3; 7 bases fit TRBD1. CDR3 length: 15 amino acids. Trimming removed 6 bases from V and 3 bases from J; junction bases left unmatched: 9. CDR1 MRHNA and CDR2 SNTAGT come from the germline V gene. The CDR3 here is CASSETGVGTDTQYF. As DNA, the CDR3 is TGTGCCAGCAGCGAAACAGGGGTTGGGACAGATACGCAGTATTTT.

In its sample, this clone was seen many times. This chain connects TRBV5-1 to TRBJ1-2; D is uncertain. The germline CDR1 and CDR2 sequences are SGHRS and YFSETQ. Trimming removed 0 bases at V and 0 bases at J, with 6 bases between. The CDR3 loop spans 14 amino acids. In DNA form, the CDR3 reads TGCGCCAGCAGCTTGGAGCCAGCTAACTATGGCTACACCTTC. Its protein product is CASSLEPANYGYTF.

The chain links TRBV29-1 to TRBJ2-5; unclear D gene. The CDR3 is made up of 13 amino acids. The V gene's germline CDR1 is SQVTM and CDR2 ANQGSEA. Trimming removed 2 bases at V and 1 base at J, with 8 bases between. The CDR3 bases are TGCAGCGTTGAAAGGCTTTCCCAAGAGACCCAGTACTTC. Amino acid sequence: CSVERLSQETQYF.

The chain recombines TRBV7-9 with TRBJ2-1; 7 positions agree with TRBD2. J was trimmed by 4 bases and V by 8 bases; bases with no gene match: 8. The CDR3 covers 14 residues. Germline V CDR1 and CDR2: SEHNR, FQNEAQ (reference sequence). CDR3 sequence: CASGRAGSYNEQFF. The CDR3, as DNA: TGTGCCAGCGGGAGGGCCGGCTCGTACAATGAGCAGTTCTTC.

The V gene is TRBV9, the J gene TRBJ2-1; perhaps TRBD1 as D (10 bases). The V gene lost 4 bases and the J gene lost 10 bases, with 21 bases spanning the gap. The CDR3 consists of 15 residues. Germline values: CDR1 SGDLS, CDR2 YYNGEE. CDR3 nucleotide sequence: TGTGCCAGCAGCCTAGCGGGACAGGGGTCCAGCGAGCAGTTCTTC. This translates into CASSLAGQGSSEQFF.

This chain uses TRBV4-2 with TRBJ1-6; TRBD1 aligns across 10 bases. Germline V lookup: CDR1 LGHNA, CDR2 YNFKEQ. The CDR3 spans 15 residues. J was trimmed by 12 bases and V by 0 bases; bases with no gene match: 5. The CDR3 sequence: CASSQDRQGALPLHF. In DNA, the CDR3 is TGTGCCAGCAGCCAAGATCGACAGGGGGCGTTACCCCTCCACTTT.

CDR3 residues: CASSPRTKGGEQYF. Written as DNA, the CDR3 is TGTGCCAGTAGCCCTCGGACCAAGGGAGGCGAGCAGTACTTC. The rearrangement links TRBV19 to TRBJ2-7; D perhaps matches TRBD2 (6 bases). The germline V gene has CDR1 LNHDA and CDR2 SQIVND (reference sequence). The CDR3 spans 14 residues. Trimming pared 6 bases from V and 6 bases from J, leaving 18 bases between.

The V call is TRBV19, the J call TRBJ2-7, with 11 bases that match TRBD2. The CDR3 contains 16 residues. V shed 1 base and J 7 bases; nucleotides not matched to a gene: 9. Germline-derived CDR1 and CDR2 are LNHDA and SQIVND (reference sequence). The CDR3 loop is CASSIALAGGIGEQYF. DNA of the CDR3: TGTGCCAGTAGTATAGCCCTAGCGGGGGGCATCGGAGAGCAGTACTTC.

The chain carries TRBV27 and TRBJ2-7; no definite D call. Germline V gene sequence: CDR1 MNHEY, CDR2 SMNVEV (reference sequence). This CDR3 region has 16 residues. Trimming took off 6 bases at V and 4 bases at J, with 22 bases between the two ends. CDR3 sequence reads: CASRPTIGPALYEQYF. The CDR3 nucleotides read TGTGCCAGCAGACCCACAATAGGACCGGCCCTATACGAGCAGTACTTC.

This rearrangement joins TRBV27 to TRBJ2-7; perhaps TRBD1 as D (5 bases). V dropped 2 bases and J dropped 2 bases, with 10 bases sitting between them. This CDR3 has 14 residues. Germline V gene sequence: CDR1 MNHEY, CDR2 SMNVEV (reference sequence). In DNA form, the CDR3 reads TGTGCCAGCAGTTTAGGTGTAGGGGCCTACGAGCAGTACTTC. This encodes CASSLGVGAYEQYF.